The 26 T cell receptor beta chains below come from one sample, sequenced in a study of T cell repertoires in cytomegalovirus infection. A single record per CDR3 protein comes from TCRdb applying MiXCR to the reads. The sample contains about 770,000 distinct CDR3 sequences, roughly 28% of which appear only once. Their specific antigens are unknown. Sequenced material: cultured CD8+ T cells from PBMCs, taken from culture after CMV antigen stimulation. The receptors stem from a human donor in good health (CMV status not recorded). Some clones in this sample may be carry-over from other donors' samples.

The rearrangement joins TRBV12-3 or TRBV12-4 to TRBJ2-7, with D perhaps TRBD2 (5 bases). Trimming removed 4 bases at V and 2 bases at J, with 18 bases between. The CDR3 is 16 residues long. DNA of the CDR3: TGTGCCAGCAGTTCCGTCCCGGAGGACCGTCCCTACGAGCAGTACTTC. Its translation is CASSSVPEDRPYEQYF.

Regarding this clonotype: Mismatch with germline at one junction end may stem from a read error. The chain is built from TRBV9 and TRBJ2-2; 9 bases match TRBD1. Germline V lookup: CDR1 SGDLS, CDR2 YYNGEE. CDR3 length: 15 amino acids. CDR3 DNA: TGTGCCAGCAGCGACCGGGACAGGGAGACCGGGGAGCTGGTTTTT. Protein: CASSDRDRETGELVF. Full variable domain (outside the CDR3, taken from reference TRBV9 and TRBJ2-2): DSGVTQTPKHLITATGQRVTLRCSPRSGDLSVYWYQQSLDQGLQFLIQYYNGEERAKGNILERFSAQQFPDLHSELNLSSLELGDSALYFCASSDRDRETGELVFGEGSRLTVL.

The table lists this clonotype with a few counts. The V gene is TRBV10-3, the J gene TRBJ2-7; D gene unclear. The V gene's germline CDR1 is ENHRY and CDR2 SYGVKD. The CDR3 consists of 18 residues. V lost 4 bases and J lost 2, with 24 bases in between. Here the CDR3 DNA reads TGTGCCATCAGTGGGTTTTTAGTACATGGATCTAAGACCTACGAGCAGTACTTC. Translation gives CAISGFLVHGSKTYEQYF.

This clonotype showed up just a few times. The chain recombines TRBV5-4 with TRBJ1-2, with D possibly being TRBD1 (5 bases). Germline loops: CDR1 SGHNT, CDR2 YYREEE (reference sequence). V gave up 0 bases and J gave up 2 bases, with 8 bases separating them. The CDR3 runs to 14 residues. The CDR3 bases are TGTGCCAGCAGCTTGGAAGGGGAAAACTATGGCTACACCTTC. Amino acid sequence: CASSLEGENYGYTF.

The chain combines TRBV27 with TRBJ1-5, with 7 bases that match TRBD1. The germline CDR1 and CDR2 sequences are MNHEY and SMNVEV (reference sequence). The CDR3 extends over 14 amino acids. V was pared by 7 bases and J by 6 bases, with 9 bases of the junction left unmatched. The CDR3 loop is CASTKTGTGQPQHF. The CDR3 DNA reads TGTGCCAGCACTAAGACAGGGACGGGTCAGCCCCAGCATTTT.

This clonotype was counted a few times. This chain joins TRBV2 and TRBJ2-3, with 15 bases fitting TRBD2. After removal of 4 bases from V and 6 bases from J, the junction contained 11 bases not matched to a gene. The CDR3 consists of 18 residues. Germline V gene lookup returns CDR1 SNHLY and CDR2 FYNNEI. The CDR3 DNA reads TGTGCCAGCAGTGGGGGGACTAGCGGGGGGCGCGATTTTGATACGCAGTATTTT. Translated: CASSGGTSGGRDFDTQYF.

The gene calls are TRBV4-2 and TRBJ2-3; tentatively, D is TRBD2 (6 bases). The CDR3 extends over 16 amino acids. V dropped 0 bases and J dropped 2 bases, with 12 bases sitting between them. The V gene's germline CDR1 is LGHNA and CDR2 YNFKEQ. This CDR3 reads CASSQEGSGLTDTQYF. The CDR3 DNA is TGTGCCAGCAGCCAAGAGGGAAGCGGGCTCACAGATACGCAGTATTTT.

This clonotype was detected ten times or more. This chain's CDR3 is CASSQDRGGGADTQYF. CDR3 in DNA: TGTGCCAGCAGCCAAGATCGGGGCGGGGGGGCAGATACGCAGTATTTT. The chain combines TRBV4-2 with TRBJ2-3; 9 nucleotides match TRBD2. J was trimmed by 4 bases and V by 0 bases; bases with no gene match: 5. This CDR3 comprises 16 residues. Germline V gene data show CDR1 as LGHNA and CDR2 as YNFKEQ.

CDR3 in amino acids: CATTIGGNQPQHF. The CDR3 DNA is TGTGCCACCACTATTGGGGGGAATCAGCCCCAGCATTTT. The J gene is TRBJ1-5, the V gene TRBV15; TRBD1 is a possible D gene (5 bases). The germline gives CDR1 LNHNV, CDR2 YYDKDF (reference sequence). The V gene lost 7 bases and the J gene lost 4 bases, with 11 bases spanning the gap. The CDR3 runs 13 residues.

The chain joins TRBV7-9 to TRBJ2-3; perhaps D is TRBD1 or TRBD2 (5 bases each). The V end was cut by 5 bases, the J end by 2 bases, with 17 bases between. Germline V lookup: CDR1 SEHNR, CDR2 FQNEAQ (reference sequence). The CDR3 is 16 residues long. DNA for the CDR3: TGTGCCAGCAGCCCCCTAACGGGGCTTAACACAGATACGCAGTATTTT. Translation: CASSPLTGLNTDTQYF.

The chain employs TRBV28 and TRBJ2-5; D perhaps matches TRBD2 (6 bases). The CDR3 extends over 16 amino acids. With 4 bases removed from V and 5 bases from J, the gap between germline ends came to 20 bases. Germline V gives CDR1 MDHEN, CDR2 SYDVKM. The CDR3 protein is CASSSRPRGPRETQYF. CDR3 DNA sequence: TGTGCCAGCAGTTCCCGCCCGCGGGGCCCCCGGGAGACCCAGTACTTC. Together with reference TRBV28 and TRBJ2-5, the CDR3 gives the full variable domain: DVKVTQSSRYLVKRTGEKVFLECVQDMDHENMFWYRQDPGLGLRLIYFSYDVKMKEKGDIPEGYSVSREKKERFSLILESASTNQTSMYLCASSSRPRGPRETQYFGPGTRLLVL.

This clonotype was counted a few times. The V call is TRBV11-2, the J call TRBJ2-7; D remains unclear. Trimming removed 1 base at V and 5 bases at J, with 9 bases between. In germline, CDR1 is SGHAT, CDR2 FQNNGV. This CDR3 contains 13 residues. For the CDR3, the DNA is TGTGCCAGCAGCTTAGGGATGGGGAACGAGCAGTACGTC. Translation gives CASSLGMGNEQYV.

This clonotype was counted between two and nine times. CDR3 residues: CASSFRAGDGELFF. In nucleotides, the CDR3 is TGTGCCAGCAGCTTCAGGGCGGGGGACGGGGAGCTGTTTTTT. This chain uses TRBV7-2 with TRBJ2-2; TRBD2 aligns across 7 bases. CDR3 size: 14 residues. V gave up 3 bases and J gave up 7 bases; unmatched junction bases: 5. Germline V gene sequence: CDR1 SGHTA, CDR2 FQGNSA.

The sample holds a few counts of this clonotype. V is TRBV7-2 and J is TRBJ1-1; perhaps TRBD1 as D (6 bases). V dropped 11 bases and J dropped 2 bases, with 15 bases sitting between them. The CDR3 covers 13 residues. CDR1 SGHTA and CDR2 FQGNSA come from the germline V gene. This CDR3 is CALGQGINTEAFF. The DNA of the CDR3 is TGTGCCCTGGGGCAGGGGATTAACACTGAAGCTTTCTTT.

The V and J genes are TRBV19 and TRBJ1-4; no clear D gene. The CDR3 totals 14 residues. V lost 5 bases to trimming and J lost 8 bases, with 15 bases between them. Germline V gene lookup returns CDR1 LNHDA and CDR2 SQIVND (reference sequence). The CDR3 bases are TGTGCCAGTAGTGGGAAGCCGGTGGAGGAAAAACTGTTTTTT. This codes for CASSGKPVEEKLFF.

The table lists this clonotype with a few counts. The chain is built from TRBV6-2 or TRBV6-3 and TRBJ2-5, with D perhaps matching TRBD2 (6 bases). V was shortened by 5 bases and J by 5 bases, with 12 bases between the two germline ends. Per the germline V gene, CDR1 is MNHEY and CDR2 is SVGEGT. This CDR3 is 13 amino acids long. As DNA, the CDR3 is TGTGCCAGCAGTCGACTAGATCGGGAGACCCAGTACTTC. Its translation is CASSRLDRETQYF.

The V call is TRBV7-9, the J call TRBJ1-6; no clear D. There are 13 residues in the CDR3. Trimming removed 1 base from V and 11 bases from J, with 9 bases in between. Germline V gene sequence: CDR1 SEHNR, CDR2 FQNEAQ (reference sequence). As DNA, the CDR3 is TGTGCCAGCAGCTTAGTCTGGGCTGCACCCCTCCACTTT. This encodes CASSLVWAAPLHF.

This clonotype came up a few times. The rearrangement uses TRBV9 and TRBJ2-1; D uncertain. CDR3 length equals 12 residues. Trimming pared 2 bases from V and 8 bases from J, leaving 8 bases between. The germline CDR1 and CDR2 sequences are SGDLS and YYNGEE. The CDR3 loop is CASSVEWDEQFF. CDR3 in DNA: TGTGCCAGCAGCGTCGAATGGGATGAGCAGTTCTTC.

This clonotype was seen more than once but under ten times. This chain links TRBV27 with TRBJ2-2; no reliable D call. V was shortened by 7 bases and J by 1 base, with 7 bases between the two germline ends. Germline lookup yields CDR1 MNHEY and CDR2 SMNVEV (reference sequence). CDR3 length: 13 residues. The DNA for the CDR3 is TGTGCCAGCACCCGAGAGAACACCGGGGAGCTGTTTTTT. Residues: CASTRENTGELFF.

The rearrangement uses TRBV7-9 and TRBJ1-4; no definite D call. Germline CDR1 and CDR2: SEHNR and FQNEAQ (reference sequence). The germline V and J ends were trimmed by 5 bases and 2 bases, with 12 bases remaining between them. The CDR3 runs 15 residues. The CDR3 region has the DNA TGTGCCAGCAGCCCGAGCAAGGCGACTAATGAAAAACTGTTTTTT. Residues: CASSPSKATNEKLFF.

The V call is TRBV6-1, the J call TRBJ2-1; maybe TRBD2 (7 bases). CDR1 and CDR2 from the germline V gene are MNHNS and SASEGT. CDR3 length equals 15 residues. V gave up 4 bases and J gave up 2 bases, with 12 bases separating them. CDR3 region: CASSGRGATYNEQFF. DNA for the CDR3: TGTGCCAGCAGTGGACGGGGGGCCACCTACAATGAGCAGTTCTTC.

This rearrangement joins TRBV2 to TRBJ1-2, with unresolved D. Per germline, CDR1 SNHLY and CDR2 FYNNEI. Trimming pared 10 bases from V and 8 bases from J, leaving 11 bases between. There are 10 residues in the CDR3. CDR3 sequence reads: CATEVSGYTF. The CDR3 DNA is TGTGCCACGGAGGTGTCGGGCTACACCTTC.

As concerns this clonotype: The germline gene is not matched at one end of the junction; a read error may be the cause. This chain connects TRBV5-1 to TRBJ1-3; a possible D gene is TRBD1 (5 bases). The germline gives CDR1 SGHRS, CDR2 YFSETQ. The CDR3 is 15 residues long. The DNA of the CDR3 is TGCGCCAACAGCTACCGAGGGGTTACTGGAAACACCATATATTTT. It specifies CANSYRGVTGNTIYF.

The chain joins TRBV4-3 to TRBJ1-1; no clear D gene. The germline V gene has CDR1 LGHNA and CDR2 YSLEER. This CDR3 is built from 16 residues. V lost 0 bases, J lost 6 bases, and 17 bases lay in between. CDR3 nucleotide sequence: TGCGCCAGCAGCCAAGATTATGACGCCCCGGGCCCTGAAGCTTTCTTT. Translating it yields CASSQDYDAPGPEAFF.

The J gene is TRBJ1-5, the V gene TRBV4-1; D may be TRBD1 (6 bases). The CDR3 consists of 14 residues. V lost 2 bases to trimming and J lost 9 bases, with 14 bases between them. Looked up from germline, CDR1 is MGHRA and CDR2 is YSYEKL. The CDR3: CASSQLTGLGPQHF. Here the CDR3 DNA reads TGCGCCAGCAGCCAACTCACAGGGTTAGGGCCCCAGCATTTT.

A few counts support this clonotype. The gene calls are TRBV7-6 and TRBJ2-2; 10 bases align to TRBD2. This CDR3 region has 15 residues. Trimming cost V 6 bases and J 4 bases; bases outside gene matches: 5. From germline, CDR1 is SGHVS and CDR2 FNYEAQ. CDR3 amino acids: CASSTSGVFTGELFF. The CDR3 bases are TGTGCCAGCAGTACTAGCGGGGTTTTCACCGGGGAGCTGTTTTTT.